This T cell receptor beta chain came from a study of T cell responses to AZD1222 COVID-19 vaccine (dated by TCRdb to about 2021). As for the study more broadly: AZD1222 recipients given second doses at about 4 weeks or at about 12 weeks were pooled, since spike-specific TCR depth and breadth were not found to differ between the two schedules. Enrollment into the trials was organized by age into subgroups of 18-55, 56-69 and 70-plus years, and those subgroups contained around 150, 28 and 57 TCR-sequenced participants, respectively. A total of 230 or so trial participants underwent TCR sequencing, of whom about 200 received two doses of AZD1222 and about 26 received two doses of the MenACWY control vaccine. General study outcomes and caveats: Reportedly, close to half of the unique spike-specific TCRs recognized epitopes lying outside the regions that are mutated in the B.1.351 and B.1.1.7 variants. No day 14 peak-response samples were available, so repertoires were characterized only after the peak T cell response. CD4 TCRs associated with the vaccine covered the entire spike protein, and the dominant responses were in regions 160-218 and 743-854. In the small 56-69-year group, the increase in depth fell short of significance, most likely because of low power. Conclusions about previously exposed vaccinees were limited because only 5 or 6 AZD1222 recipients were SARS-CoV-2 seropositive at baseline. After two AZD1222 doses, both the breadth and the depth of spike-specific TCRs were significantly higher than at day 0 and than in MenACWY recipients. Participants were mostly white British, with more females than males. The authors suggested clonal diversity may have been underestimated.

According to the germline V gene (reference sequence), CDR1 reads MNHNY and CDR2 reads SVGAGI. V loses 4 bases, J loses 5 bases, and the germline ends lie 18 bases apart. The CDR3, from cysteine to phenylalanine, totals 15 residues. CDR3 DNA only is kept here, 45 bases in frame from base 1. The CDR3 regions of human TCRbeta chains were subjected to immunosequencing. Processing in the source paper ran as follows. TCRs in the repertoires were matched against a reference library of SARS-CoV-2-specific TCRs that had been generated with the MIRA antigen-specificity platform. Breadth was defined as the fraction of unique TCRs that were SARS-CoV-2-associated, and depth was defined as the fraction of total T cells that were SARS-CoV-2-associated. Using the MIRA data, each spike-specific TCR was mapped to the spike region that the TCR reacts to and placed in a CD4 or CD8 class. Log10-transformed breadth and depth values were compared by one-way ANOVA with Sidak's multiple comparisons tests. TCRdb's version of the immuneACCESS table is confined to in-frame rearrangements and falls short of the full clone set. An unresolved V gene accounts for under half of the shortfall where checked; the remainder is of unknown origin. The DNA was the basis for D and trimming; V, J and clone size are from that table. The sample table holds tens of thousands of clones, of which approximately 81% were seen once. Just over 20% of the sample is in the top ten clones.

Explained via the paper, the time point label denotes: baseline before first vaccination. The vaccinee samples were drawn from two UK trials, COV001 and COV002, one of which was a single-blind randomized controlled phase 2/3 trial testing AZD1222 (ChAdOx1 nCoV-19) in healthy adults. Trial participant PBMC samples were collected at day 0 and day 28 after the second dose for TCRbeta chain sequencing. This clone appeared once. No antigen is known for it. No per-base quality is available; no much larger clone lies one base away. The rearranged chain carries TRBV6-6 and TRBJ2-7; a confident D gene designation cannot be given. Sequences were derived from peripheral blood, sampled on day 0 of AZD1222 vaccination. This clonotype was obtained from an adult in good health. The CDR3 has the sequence CASSSPDLSGNEQYF. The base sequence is TGTGCCAGCAGTTCCCCCGACCTGAGTGGCAACGAGCAGTACTTC.